This is a list of T cell receptor beta chains from one sample in a study of blood T cell repertoires in COVID-19. Produced via immunoSEQ multiplex PCR; TCRdb's table is partial and in-frame only. The sample carries 250,000 to 350,000 clones, about 88% recorded once. Source material: PBMCs or T cells enriched from blood (not recorded which). The receptor source for this set is a woman in her fifties or sixties who had recovered from COVID-19. Both conserved end residues are part of each CDR3. Each record gives: CDR3 DNA, CDR3 protein, D gene, V gene, clone size, J gene. D genes are given only for firm matches. Size tells how often a clone was seen (once, few, many) or the class of an expanded clone, and some rows leave it out.

TGTGCCACCAGTGAGGGTGGGTCCGGACAGATCCAAGAGACCCAGTACTTC | CATSEGGSGQIQETQYF | - | TRBV24-1 | - | TRBJ2-5
TGTGCCAGCAGTTACGGGCGGGACAGCTCCTACGAGCAGTACTTC | CASSYGRDSSYEQYF | - | TRBV6-2/TRBV6-3 | - | TRBJ2-7
TGTGCCAGCAGCCCTCAGGGGGGAGACCAGCCCCAGCATTTT | CASSPQGGDQPQHF | TRBD1 | TRBV7-9 | - | TRBJ1-5
TGTGCCAGTAGTATCTTCTCTCGGAACACTGAAGCTTTCTTT | CASSIFSRNTEAFF | - | TRBV19 | - | TRBJ1-1
TGCGCCAGCAGCCAAATCAGCGGGAGGGCGAGTGAGCAGTTCTTC | CASSQISGRASEQFF | TRBD2 | TRBV4-3 | - | TRBJ2-1
TGTGCCAGCAGTTTATCTGGGGCAGCCCGAAATTCACCCCTCCACTTT | CASSLSGAARNSPLHF | - | TRBV28 | - | TRBJ1-6
TGTGCTAGTGGCGACAAGGGGGTTGGCTACACCTTC | CASGDKGVGYTF | - | TRBV12-5 | - | TRBJ1-2
TGTGCCTGGAGTGTTAGTGGCAGGGGGCGTACTAATGAAAAACTGTTTTTT | CAWSVSGRGRTNEKLFF | TRBD1 | TRBV30 | - | TRBJ1-4
TGCGCCAGCAGCCAGTACCGGGACAGGGGTCAAGATACGCAGTATTTT | CASSQYRDRGQDTQYF | TRBD1 | TRBV4-3 | - | TRBJ2-3
TGCGCCAGCAGTTTGACAGGGGATAGCAATCAGCCCCAGCATTTT | CASSLTGDSNQPQHF | TRBD1 | TRBV10-2 | - | TRBJ1-5
TGTGCCTGGAGTGTACAGAACCACAATGAGCAGTTCTTC | CAWSVQNHNEQFF | - | TRBV30 | few | TRBJ2-1
TGCGCCAGCAGCCAAGATCCCAGGTATTCACCCCTCCACTTT | CASSQDPRYSPLHF | - | TRBV4-1 | - | TRBJ1-6
TGTGCCAGTAGTCCGGGGGAGGCCCGCCAAGAGACCCAGTACTTC | CASSPGEARQETQYF | - | TRBV19 | - | TRBJ2-5
TGTGCCAGTACCTCTGGGCCGGTGAACACTGAAGCTTTCTTT | CASTSGPVNTEAFF | - | TRBV19 | - | TRBJ1-1
TGTGCCAGCAGCTTAGCGCGCGCAGGGGTGTACGAGCAGTACTTC | CASSLARAGVYEQYF | - | TRBV7-9 | - | TRBJ2-7
TGCAGCGTACTCGGGTCGGGACAGAGAACCGGCTACACCTTC | CSVLGSGQRTGYTF | TRBD1 | TRBV29-1 | - | TRBJ1-2
TGTGCCAGCAGTTTAGCTTCAGGGGGGAGCGGTCAGCCCCAGCATTTT | CASSLASGGSGQPQHF | TRBD1 | TRBV28 | - | TRBJ1-5
TGTGCCAGCAGTTCGATAGCGGGAGGCAATGAGCAGTTCTTC | CASSSIAGGNEQFF | TRBD2 | TRBV27 | - | TRBJ2-1
TGTGCCAGCGGGGCGGGAGGGTCTTTGCATGAGCAGTTCTTC | CASGAGGSLHEQFF | TRBD2 | TRBV7-3 | once | TRBJ2-1
TGTGCCAGCAGTTACGCCGGGACAGGGGTTCGGCAGTACTTC | CASSYAGTGVRQYF | TRBD1 | TRBV7-9 | - | TRBJ2-7
TGTGCCAGCAGCTTAAGCGGGAGCGCGGACAATGAGCAGTTCTTC | CASSLSGSADNEQFF | TRBD2 | TRBV13 | - | TRBJ2-1
TGCGCCAGCAGCTTGGGGGGACAGGGGATCTACGAGCAGTACTTC | CASSLGGQGIYEQYF | TRBD1 | TRBV5-1 | - | TRBJ2-7
TGTGCCAGCAGGGACAACAGGGGTAGCGCTGAAGCTTTCTTT | CASRDNRGSAEAFF | TRBD1 | TRBV27 | - | TRBJ1-1
TGTGCCAGCAGTGAGGTCCCTGCGGGAGTTAATGAGCAGTTCTTC | CASSEVPAGVNEQFF | TRBD2 | TRBV2 | - | TRBJ2-1
TGTGCCAGCAGCTCCGGGACAGCACAAGAGACCCAGTACTTC | CASSSGTAQETQYF | TRBD1 | TRBV5-8 | - | TRBJ2-5
TGTGCTAGAGAGTCGGGGGGGCTCCCCTACGAGCAGTACTTC | CARESGGLPYEQYF | TRBD2 | TRBV12-5 | - | TRBJ2-7
TGTGCCAGCAGTCCCCGGGACAGTAATTCACCCCTCCACTTT | CASSPRDSNSPLHF | TRBD1 | TRBV28 | - | TRBJ1-6
TGTGCCAGCAGCTTTAGACAGGGAAGCTCCTACGAGCAGTACTTC | CASSFRQGSSYEQYF | TRBD1 | TRBV7-8 | - | TRBJ2-7
TGTGCCAGCACGGGGGAAGGGCAGCCCCAGCATTTT | CASTGEGQPQHF | - | TRBV2 | - | TRBJ1-5
TGTGCCAGCAGCGTAGCTAGGACAGGGGACAATGGCTACACCTTC | CASSVARTGDNGYTF | TRBD1 | TRBV9 | once | TRBJ1-2
TGCAGCGCCACCAGGGGGATGAACACTGAAGCTTTCTTT | CSATRGMNTEAFF | TRBD1 | TRBV29-1 | few | TRBJ1-1
TGTGCCAGCGCCATAGCGGAGCCCACCGGGGAGCTGTTTTTT | CASAIAEPTGELFF | - | TRBV28 | - | TRBJ2-2
TGTGCCAGCAGTTATCGGAACACTGAAGCTTTCTTT | CASSYRNTEAFF | - | TRBV6-5 | - | TRBJ1-1
TGTGCCAGCAGTTTACTCGGGGGGCTTGATTCACCCCTCCACTTT | CASSLLGGLDSPLHF | - | TRBV27 | once | TRBJ1-6
TGCGCCAGCAGCTTGACAGGGGATGAAAAACTGTTTTTT | CASSLTGDEKLFF | TRBD1 | TRBV5-1 | - | TRBJ1-4
TGTGCCAGCAGCGTAGAGGGCAGGGGCAATCAGCCCCAGCATTTT | CASSVEGRGNQPQHF | - | TRBV9 | once | TRBJ1-5
TGTGCCACCAGCAGAGGCGGTAGCGGGAGTAACAATGAGCAGTTCTTC | CATSRGGSGSNNEQFF | TRBD2 | TRBV15 | - | TRBJ2-1
TGTGCCAGCAGCCCAAGTGGTGGCCCCTCTCAGAAACTGTTTTTT | CASSPSGGPSQKLFF | - | TRBV7-9 | - | TRBJ1-4
TGCGCCAGCAGCACGGGACATGGGAACACTGAAGCTTTCTTT | CASSTGHGNTEAFF | - | TRBV5-1 | - | TRBJ1-1
TGTGCCAGCAGTATGCCGACAGGGGCCTCCCGGGCACCCCTCCACTTT | CASSMPTGASRAPLHF | TRBD1 | TRBV28 | - | TRBJ1-6
TGTGCCAGTAGTATCATCACAGGGACCTACAATGAGCAGTTCTTC | CASSIITGTYNEQFF | - | TRBV19 | - | TRBJ2-1
TGTGCCAGCAGCTTAGACCTGACAGGGGGTATCACAGATACGCAGTATTTT | CASSLDLTGGITDTQYF | TRBD1 | TRBV11-3 | - | TRBJ2-3
TGTGCCACAGAACGGGGGGGTTATAATTCACCCCTCCACTTT | CATERGGYNSPLHF | - | TRBV28 | - | TRBJ1-6
TGTGCCAGCAGCTTAGGGACTAACCACAGGGCTTTCTTT | CASSLGTNHRAFF | - | TRBV5-5 | - | TRBJ1-1
TGCGCCAGCAGCCAGGGTAGCGGGAATTACGCCGGGGAGCTGTTTTTT | CASSQGSGNYAGELFF | TRBD2 | TRBV4-1 | - | TRBJ2-2
TGTGCCAGCAGCTATTGGACAGGGGGTGAAAAACTGTTTTTT | CASSYWTGGEKLFF | TRBD1 | TRBV7-2 | - | TRBJ1-4
TGTGCCAGCAGTCCAACAGGGGGCGCCGTTAATTCACCCCTCCACTTT | CASSPTGGAVNSPLHF | TRBD1 | TRBV27 | once | TRBJ1-6
TGTGCCAGCAGCTTACAGGGCCTGGTGGCGGAGCCCCAGCATTTT | CASSLQGLVAEPQHF | - | TRBV2 | - | TRBJ1-5
TGTGCCAGCAGCTTAACATACCAAGAGACCCAGTACTTC | CASSLTYQETQYF | - | TRBV7-2 | once | TRBJ2-5
TGTGCCAGCAGCTTTTCGCGGGAGGCCGGGGAGCTGTTTTTT | CASSFSREAGELFF | TRBD2 | TRBV7-9 | - | TRBJ2-2
TGTGCCAGCTCCCCACTCCAACAGGGTGATAGTCAGCCCCAGCATTTT | CASSPLQQGDSQPQHF | - | TRBV18 | - | TRBJ1-5
TGCGCCAGCGCCGGGACAGGGGGCACGGAGTTCTTC | CASAGTGGTEFF | TRBD1 | TRBV5-1 | - | TRBJ2-1
TGCAGCGTTGAAGACCCGGCGGGAGAGACCCAGTACTTC | CSVEDPAGETQYF | - | TRBV29-1 | - | TRBJ2-5
TGTGCCAGCTCACCAACATTTGGACAGGGGAATCAGCCCCAGCATTTT | CASSPTFGQGNQPQHF | TRBD1 | TRBV18 | - | TRBJ1-5
TGTGCCAGCTTCGGACAGGGGGCAAGGAGCAATCAGCCCCAGCATTTT | CASFGQGARSNQPQHF | TRBD1 | TRBV6-6 | once | TRBJ1-5